This T cell receptor (beta chain) emerged from a study of blood T cells in healthy people across ages. Study-wide findings and caveats: The percentage of naive T cells correlated strongly with TCR beta diversity. Not knowing donor CMV status may have confounded expanded clonotype changes.

The V segment lost 4 bases and the J segment 6 bases; nucleotides outside the gene matches: 6. The germline V gene encodes CDR1 LGHNA and CDR2 YSLEER. The CDR3 totals 14 residues. The second PCR ran about 7 to 12 cycles with a sample-barcoded 5' primer and J-beta primers. At least 2.5 million CDR3-containing paired-end reads were obtained per sample. From the 5' RACE reads, TCRdb called clonotypes with MiXCR, one entry per CDR3 protein. The sample shows approximately 1.5 million distinct CDR3 sequences, approximately 42% of them seen only once. There are a few counts of this clonotype. What it recognizes is unknown.

The chain has TRBV4-3 and TRBJ1-1; TRBD1 aligns across 9 bases. The sequence was obtained from a woman between 18 and 30 years old in good health. Sequencing was done on a sample of blood. The CDR3, as DNA: TGCGCCAGCAGCCCCCTAACAGGGGGCCCTGAAGCTTTCTTT. Translated: CASSPLTGGPEAFF.